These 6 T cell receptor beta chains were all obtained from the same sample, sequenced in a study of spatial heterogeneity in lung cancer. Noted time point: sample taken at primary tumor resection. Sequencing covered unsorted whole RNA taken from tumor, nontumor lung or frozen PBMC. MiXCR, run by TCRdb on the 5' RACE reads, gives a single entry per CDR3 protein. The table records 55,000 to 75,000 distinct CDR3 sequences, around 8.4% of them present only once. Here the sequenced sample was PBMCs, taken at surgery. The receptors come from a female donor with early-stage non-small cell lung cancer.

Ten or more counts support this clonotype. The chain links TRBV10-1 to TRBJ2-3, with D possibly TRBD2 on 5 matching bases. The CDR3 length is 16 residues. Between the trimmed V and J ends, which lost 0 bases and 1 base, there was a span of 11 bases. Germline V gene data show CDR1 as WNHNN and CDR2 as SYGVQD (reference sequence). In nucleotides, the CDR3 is TGCGCCAGCAGTGAGTCATGGAGCGGAGGCACAGATACGCAGTATTTT. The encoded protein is CASSESWSGGTDTQYF.

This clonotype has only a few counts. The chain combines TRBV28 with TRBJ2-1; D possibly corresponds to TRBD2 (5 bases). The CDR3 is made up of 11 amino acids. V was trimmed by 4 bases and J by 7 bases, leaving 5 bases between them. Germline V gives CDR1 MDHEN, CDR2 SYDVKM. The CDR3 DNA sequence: TGTGCCAGCAGTTCGGGGAATGAGCAGTTCTTC. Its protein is CASSSGNEQFF.

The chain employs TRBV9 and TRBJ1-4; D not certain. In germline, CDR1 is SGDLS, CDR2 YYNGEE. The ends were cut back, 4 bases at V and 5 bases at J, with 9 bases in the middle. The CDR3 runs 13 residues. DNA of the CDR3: TGTGCCAGCAGCCCTCCCAGCAATGAAAAACTGTTTTTT. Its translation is CASSPPSNEKLFF. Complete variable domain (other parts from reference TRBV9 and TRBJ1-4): DSGVTQTPKHLITATGQRVTLRCSPRSGDLSVYWYQQSLDQGLQFLIQYYNGEERAKGNILERFSAQQFPDLHSELNLSSLELGDSALYFCASSPPSNEKLFFGSGTQLSVL.

This CDR3 is CASSLTAREKLFF. The CDR3 bases are TGTGCCAGCAGCTTGACAGCTCGGGAAAAACTGTTTTTT. J is TRBJ1-4 and V is TRBV5-5; D uncertain. Germline assignment: CDR1 SGHKS and CDR2 YYEKEE (reference sequence). The CDR3 totals 13 residues. Deletions cut 1 base from V and 8 bases from J, with 9 bases between.

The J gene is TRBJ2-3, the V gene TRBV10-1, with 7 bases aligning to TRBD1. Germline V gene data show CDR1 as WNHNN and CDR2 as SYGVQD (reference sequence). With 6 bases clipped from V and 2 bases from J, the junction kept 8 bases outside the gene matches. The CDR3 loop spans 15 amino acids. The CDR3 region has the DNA TGCGCCAGCAGCTCGGGACAGTATTTCACAGATACGCAGTATTTT. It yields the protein CASSSGQYFTDTQYF.

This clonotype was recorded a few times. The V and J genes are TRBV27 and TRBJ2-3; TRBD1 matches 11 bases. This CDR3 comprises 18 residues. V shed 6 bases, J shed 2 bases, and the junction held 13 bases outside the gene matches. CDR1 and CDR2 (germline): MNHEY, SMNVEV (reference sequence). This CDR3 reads CASSRRTGGPTFTDTQYF. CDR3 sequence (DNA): TGTGCCAGCAGCCGGAGGACAGGGGGCCCCACCTTCACAGATACGCAGTATTTT.